The entry below gives a single TCR beta chain sequence along with its context. It lacks a known antigen. No base qualities exist here, and no much larger clone lies one base off it. This sample stems from a study of blood T cell repertoires in COVID-19 (dated by TCRdb to between 2020 and 2021). In terms of the full investigation: Collaborator samples came from the United States, Italy and Spain and covered acute and convalescent phases of COVID-19. The prospective study material was composed of cDNA or gDNA derived from T cells, B-cell-depleted T cells, or PBMCs. The repertoires were released in a freely available public database meant as a resource for research on the immune response to SARS-CoV-2. The samples were drawn from the first 160 participants of the ongoing ImmuneRACE study and from 950 to 1,500 subjects provided by 6 global collaborators. Sample metadata almost always included a de-identified subject ID, COVID-19 status, age in years and sex. Where available, HLA class I and class II types were taken from metadata supplied by the sample provider and were not determined by assay-based typing. Deeply sampled blood TCRbeta repertoires from subjects exposed to, actively infected with, or recovered from COVID-19 were included in the dataset.

TCRbeta CDR3 regions were amplified from genomic DNA using the immunoSEQ Assay, a bias-controlled multiplex PCR. From the authors' description of their analysis: Nucleated cell counts per sample were estimated from amplification of reference gene primers within the assay. Sequence reads were collapsed and filtered to measure the absolute abundance of every unique TCRbeta CDR3 rearrangement. For each sample, productive Simpson clonality was calculated by taking the square root of Simpson's diversity index across productive rearrangements. Sourced from immuneACCESS, this table was stored by TCRdb with only in-frame sequences that have V and J called. A share of the clones is absent; for the studies checked, an unresolved V gene accounts for under half, and the remainder has no known explanation. D and trimming come from the DNA, and the V and J calls and clone size come from that table. The sample table shows around 310,000 clones, and approximately 89% are seen once. Approximately 13% of the sample goes to the ten largest clones.

The germline V gene sets CDR1 to SQVTM and CDR2 to ANQGSEA. The CDR3 has 14 amino acids, counting the end cysteine and phenylalanine. Only CDR3 DNA remains: 42 bases, in frame from the first base. The germline V and J ends show losses of 4 bases and 6 bases respectively, and no gene match explains 7 bases of the junction. Results and caveats for the whole study, not just this receptor: The quantity of clinical and demographic metadata differed by source and by participant and was supplied without curation.

Each collaborating institution followed its own protocols to collect whole blood in K2EDTA tubes. For TCRbeta analysis, collaborators shipped samples in one of three forms: frozen whole blood, isolated PBMCs, or DNA extracted from either of those sample types. The receptor was derived from a woman aged 55-69 years with acute or convalescent COVID-19. Here the chain combines TRBV29-1 and TRBJ2-2; TRBD1 matches 8 bases in the middle. Sample: peripheral blood. The CDR3 is CSVVLTGGAGELFF. In nucleotide form, the sequence is TGCAGCGTTGTTCTCACAGGGGGTGCCGGGGAGCTGTTTTTT.